This TCR beta chain is from a study of T cell responses to AZD1222 COVID-19 vaccine. Study details: Analysis merged second doses at about 4 or about 12 weeks.

V was trimmed by 0 bases and J by 5 bases, leaving 11 bases between them. Germline CDR1 LGHNA, CDR2 YNFKEQ. This CDR3 is 15 amino acids long. Profiled with immunoSEQ multiplex PCR; TCRdb holds only in-frame clones, not every one. The data hold around 78,000 clones, with 82% observed a single time. The TCR was taken from an adult in good health. The J gene is TRBJ1-5, the V gene TRBV4-2; D remains unclear. The source material was peripheral blood, sampled on day 0 of AZD1222 vaccination. Here the CDR3 reads CASSQEGRGDQPQHF. The CDR3 nucleotides read TGTGCCAGCAGCCAAGAGGGTCGGGGAGATCAGCCCCAGCATTTT.